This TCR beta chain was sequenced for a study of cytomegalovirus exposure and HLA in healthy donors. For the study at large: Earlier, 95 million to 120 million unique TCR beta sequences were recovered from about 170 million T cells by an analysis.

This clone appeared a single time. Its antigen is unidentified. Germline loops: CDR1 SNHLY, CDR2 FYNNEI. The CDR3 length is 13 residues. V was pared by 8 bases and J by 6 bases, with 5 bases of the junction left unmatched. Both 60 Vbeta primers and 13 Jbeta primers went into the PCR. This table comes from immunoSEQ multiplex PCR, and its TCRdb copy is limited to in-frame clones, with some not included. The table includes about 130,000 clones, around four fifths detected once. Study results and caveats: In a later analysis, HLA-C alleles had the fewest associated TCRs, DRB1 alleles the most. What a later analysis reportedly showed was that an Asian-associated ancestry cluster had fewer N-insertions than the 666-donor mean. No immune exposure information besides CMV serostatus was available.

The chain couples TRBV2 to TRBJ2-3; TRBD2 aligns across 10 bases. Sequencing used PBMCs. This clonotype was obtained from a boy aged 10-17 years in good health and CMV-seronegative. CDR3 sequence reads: CASGLAVLDTQYF. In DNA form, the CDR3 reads TGTGCCAGCGGACTAGCGGTACTGGATACGCAGTATTTT.